This T cell receptor (beta chain) stems from a study of cytomegalovirus exposure and HLA in healthy donors. Study outcomes and limitations: Analysis was carried out at a later point, and it linked a missense DCLRE1C variant to TCR beta V- and J-gene trimming. Most TCR sequences were rare, but some public TCRs occurred in many donors. Reportedly, a later analysis found an Asian-associated ancestry cluster had fewer N-insertions than the roughly 700-donor mean. Clonal expansion was found to be greater in HLA-associated TCR beta chains than in equally common others in a later analysis.

The PCR contained 60 Vbeta and 13 Jbeta primers. The method was immunoSEQ multiplex PCR; TCRdb's version includes in-frame clones alone and lacks a portion of them. The data show roughly 200,000 clones, roughly 68% seen once. The germline V and J ends were trimmed by 3 bases and 8 bases, with 19 bases remaining between them. This CDR3 spans 15 amino acids. Germline CDR1 is MNHEY and CDR2 is SMNVEV (reference sequence). About this clone itself: The antigen remains unidentified.

V is TRBV27 and J is TRBJ1-1; possible D gene TRBD1, 6 bases. Sequencing was done on a sample of PBMCs. The origin of this receptor is a man aged 40-50 years in good health and CMV-seropositive. CDR3 sequence: CASSFIYPLGQEAFF. In nucleotides, the CDR3 is TGTGCCAGCAGTTTTATATACCCGCTCGGACAGGAAGCTTTCTTT.